This T cell receptor beta chain was identified in a study of PD-L1 blockade in urothelial cancer. Repertoires were generated with immunoSEQ multiplex PCR, while TCRdb's copy carries only in-frame clones and drops some. The table has roughly 120,000 clones, approximately 90% seen once. Germline V gene data show CDR1 as SGHRS and CDR2 as YFSETQ. The CDR3 is 18 amino acids. The V segment lost 4 bases and the J segment 2 bases; nucleotides outside the gene matches: 9. Time point specified: peripheral blood 6 weeks after treatment start. The chain has TRBV5-1 and TRBJ2-3, with 14 bases identical to TRBD2. The source material was PBMCs, sampled around atezolizumab (anti-PD-L1) treatment. The sequence came from a man in his sixties with urothelial cancer. CDR3 DNA sequence: TGCGCCAGCAGCCCGGGACTAGCGGGAGCAGGGTACACAGATACGCAGTATTTT. This gives the protein CASSPGLAGAGYTDTQYF.